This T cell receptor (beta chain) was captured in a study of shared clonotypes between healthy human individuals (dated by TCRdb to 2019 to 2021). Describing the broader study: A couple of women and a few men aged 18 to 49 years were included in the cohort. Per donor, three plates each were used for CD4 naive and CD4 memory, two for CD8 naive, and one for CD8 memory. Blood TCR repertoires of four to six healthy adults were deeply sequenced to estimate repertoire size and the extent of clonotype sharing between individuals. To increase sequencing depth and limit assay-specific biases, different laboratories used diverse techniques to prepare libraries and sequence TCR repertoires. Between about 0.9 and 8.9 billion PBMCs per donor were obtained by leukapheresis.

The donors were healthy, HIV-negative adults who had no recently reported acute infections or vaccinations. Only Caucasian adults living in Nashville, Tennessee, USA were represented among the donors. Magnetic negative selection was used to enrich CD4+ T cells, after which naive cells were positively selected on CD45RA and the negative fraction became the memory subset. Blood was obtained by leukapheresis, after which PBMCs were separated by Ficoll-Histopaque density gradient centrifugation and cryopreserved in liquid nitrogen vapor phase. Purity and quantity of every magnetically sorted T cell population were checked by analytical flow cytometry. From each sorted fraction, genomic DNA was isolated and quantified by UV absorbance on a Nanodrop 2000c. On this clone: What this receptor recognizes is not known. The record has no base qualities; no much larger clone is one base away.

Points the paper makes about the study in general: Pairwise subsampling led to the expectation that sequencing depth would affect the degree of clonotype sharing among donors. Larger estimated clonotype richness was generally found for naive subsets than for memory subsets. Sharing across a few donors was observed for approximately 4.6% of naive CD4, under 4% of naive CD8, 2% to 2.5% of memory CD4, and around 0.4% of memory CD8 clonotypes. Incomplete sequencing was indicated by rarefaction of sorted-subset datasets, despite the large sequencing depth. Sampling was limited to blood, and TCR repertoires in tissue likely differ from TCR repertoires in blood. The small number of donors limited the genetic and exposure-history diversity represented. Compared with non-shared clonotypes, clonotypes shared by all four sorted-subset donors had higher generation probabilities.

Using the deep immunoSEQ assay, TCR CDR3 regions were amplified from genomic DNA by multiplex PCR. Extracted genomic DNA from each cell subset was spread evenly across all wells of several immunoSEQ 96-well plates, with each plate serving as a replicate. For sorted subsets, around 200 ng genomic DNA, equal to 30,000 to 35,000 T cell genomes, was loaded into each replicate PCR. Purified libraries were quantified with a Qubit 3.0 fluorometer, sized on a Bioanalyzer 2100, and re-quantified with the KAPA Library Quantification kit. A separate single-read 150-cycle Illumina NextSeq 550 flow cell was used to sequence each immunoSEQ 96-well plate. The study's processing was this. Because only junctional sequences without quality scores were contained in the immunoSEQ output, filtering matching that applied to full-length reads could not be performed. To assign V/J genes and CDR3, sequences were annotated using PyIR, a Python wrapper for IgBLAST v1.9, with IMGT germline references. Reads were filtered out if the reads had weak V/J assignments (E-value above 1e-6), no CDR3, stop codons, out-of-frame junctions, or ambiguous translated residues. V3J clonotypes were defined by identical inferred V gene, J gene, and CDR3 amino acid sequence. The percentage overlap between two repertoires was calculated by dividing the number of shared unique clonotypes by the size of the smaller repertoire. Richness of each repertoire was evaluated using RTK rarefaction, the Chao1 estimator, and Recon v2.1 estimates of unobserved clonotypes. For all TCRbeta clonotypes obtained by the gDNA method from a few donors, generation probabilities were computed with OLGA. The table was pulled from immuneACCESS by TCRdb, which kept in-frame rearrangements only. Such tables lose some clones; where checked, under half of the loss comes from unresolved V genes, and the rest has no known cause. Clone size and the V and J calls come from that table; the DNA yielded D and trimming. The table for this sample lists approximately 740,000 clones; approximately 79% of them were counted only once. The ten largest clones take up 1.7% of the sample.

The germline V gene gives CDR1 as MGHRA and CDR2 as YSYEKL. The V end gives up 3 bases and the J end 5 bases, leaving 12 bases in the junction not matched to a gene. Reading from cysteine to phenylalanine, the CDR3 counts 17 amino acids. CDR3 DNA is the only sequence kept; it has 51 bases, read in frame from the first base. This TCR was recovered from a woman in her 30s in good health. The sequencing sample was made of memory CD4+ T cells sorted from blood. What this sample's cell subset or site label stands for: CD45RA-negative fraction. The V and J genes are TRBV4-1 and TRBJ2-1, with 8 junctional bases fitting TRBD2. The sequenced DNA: TGCGCCAGCAGCCAGCAAGTAGCGGGACTAATACACAATGAGCAGTTCTTC. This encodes CASSQQVAGLIHNEQFF.